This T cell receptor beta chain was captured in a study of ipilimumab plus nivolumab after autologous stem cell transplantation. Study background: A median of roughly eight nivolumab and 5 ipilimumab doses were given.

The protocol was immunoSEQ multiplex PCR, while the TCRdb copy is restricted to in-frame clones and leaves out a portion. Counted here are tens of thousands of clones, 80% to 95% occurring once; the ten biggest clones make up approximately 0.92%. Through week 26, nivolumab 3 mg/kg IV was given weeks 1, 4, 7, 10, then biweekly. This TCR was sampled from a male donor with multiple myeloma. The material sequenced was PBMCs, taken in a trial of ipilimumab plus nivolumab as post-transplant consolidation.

The CDR3 region has the DNA TGTGCCAGCAGCGTAGATGATGGGTGGGAGGGATACGAGCCCAACGAGCAGTACTTC. It yields the protein CASSVDDGWEGYEPNEQYF. The chain links TRBV9 to TRBJ2-7; 7 bases match TRBD2. Germline V gene data show CDR1 as SGDLS and CDR2 as YYNGEE. With 0 bases clipped from V and 5 bases from J, the junction kept 20 bases outside the gene matches. This CDR3 is 19 amino acids long.